The 19 T cell receptor beta chains listed next were all sequenced from one sample in a study of shared clonotypes between healthy human individuals. Some clones are missing from TCRdb's copy, which holds only in-frame ones; the method was immunoSEQ multiplex PCR. Here the sample spans about 530,000 clones, roughly 95% being singletons. Material for sequencing was naive CD4+ T cells sorted from blood. Subset described: CD45RA+ positively selected. Source of these receptors: a woman aged 25 to 45 in good health.

The chain combines TRBV4-2 with TRBJ2-1, with TRBD2 matching over 8 bases. After removal of 2 bases from V and 5 bases from J, the junction contained 8 bases not matched to a gene. Germline assignment: CDR1 LGHNA and CDR2 YNFKEQ. The CDR3 sequence is 16 residues long. The CDR3 reads CASSQISGKSHNEQFF. In DNA, the CDR3 is TGTGCCAGCAGCCAAATTAGCGGGAAGTCACACAATGAGCAGTTCTTC.

This clone has a single count. This CDR3 is CASIRSGKAAYEQYF. CDR3 sequence (DNA): TGTGCCAGCATTCGTAGCGGGAAGGCGGCCTACGAGCAGTACTTC. V gene TRBV6-1 combines with J gene TRBJ2-7; the match to TRBD2 covers 8 bases. The germline V gene has CDR1 MNHNS and CDR2 SASEGT. The CDR3 has 15 residues. The junction had 10 bases not matched to a gene; V was cut back by 7 bases and J by 2 bases.

V gene TRBV5-1 combines with J gene TRBJ1-4, with D tentatively TRBD1 (6 bases). CDR3 length equals 15 residues. Deletions cut 0 bases from V and 8 bases from J, with 14 bases between. From germline, CDR1 is SGHRS and CDR2 YFSETQ. The CDR3 loop reads CASSLAVGGREKLFF. In nucleotides, the CDR3 is TGCGCCAGCAGCTTGGCGGTAGGGGGAAGGGAAAAACTGTTTTTT.

The chain joins TRBV5-6 to TRBJ2-5, with D perhaps being TRBD1 or TRBD2 (6 bases each). Germline-derived CDR1 and CDR2 are SGHDT and YYEEEE. Trimming removed 7 bases at V and 5 bases at J, with 18 bases between. The CDR3 has 14 residues. CDR3 sequence: CASFRGQGRETQYF. CDR3 bases: TGTGCCAGCTTCCGGGGGCAGGGGCGGGAGACCCAGTACTTC.

This chain uses TRBV11-2 with TRBJ2-7; TRBD2 matches 7 bases. The length of the CDR3 is 16 residues. Trimming at V came to 0 bases and at J to 0 bases, leaving 5 bases not matched to a gene. The germline gives CDR1 SGHAT, CDR2 FQNNGV. The CDR3 coding sequence is TGTGCCAGCAGCTTAGATATTAGGACTAGCTCCTACGAGCAGTACTTC. Its translation: CASSLDIRTSSYEQYF.

The V and J genes are TRBV10-1 and TRBJ2-3; D uncertain. CDR3 length: 19 amino acids. Trimming took 10 bases from V and 1 from J, leaving 30 bases between them. The germline CDR1 and CDR2 sequences are WNHNN and SYGVQD (reference sequence). CDR3 region: CAKARFGLTGRMGTDTQYF. CDR3 DNA: TGCGCCAAGGCCAGGTTTGGGCTAACCGGCCGCATGGGCACAGATACGCAGTATTTT.

This sequence joins TRBV4-1 and TRBJ1-1; D is undetermined. The germline gives CDR1 MGHRA, CDR2 YSYEKL. Trimming took 4 bases from V and 1 from J, leaving 7 bases between them. The CDR3 contains 13 residues. The CDR3 sequence: CASSRVPNTEAFF. CDR3 nucleotide sequence: TGCGCCAGCAGCCGAGTCCCGAACACTGAAGCTTTCTTT.

The rearrangement joins TRBV19 to TRBJ2-7; maybe TRBD1 (7 bases). Trimming pared 5 bases from V and 5 bases from J, leaving 16 bases between. The germline CDR1 and CDR2 sequences are LNHDA and SQIVND (reference sequence). There are 14 residues in the CDR3. The CDR3 spells CASSPGVGGHEQYF. The CDR3, as DNA: TGTGCCAGTAGTCCGGGGGTAGGGGGCCACGAGCAGTACTTC.

The genes are TRBV2 and TRBJ2-3, with D perhaps matching TRBD2 (6 bases). V was cut by 6 bases and J by 6 bases, with 10 bases left in between. This CDR3 is built from 12 residues. The germline CDR1 and CDR2 sequences are SNHLY and FYNNEI. CDR3 bases: TGTGCCAGCAGGGGGGGTTCCGATACGCAGTATTTT. Amino acid sequence: CASRGGSDTQYF. Variable domain in full (rest from reference TRBV2 and TRBJ2-3): EPEVTQTPSHQVTQMGQEVILRCVPISNHLYFYWYRQILGQKVEFLVSFYNNEISEKSEIFDDQFSVERPDGSNFTLKIRSTKLEDSAMYFCASRGGSDTQYFGPGTRLTVL.

This clone was seen only once. This chain connects TRBV7-9 to TRBJ1-1, with 7 positions matching TRBD1. Per the germline V gene, CDR1 is SEHNR and CDR2 is FQNEAQ (reference sequence). The CDR3 is 14 amino acids. V trimming: 2 bases; J trimming: 7 bases; junction bases outside the gene matches: 7. In DNA, the CDR3 is TGTGCCAGCAGCTTAAGGAGGGGGCCCTTTGAAGCTTTCTTT. As protein: CASSLRRGPFEAFF. The full variable domain, in which reference TRBV7-9 and TRBJ1-1 provide the parts outside the CDR3, is DTGVSQNPRHKITKRGQNVTFRCDPISEHNRLYWYRQTLGQGPEFLTYFQNEAQLEKSRLLSDRFSAERPKGSFSTLEIQRTEQGDSAMYLCASSLRRGPFEAFFGQGTRLTVV.

The chain employs TRBV5-1 and TRBJ2-7; D gene ambiguous. The CDR3 contains 13 residues. Germline-derived CDR1 and CDR2 are SGHRS and YFSETQ. Trimming removed 2 bases at V and 3 bases at J, with 9 bases between. The CDR3 nucleotides read TGCGCCAGCAGCTTCCGGGCTCACTACGAGCAGTACTTC. Translated, it gives CASSFRAHYEQYF. The full variable domain, in which reference TRBV5-1 and TRBJ2-7 provide the parts outside the CDR3, is KAGVTQTPRYLIKTRGQQVTLSCSPISGHRSVSWYQQTPGQGLQFLFEYFSETQRNKGNFPGRFSGRQFSNSRSEMNVSTLELGDSALYLCASSFRAHYEQYFGPGTRLTVT.

Concerning this clone itself: A junction end diverges from the germline sequence, so it may reflect a read error. This CDR3 is also generated by other DNA sequences in the sample. J is TRBJ1-5 and V is TRBV28; D is unclear. Germline assignment: CDR1 MDHEN and CDR2 SYDVKM. The CDR3 length is 13 residues. The chain's CDR3 is CASSLDSNQPQHF. CDR3 nucleotides: TGTGCTAGCAGTTTAGATAGCAATCAGCCCCAGCATTTT.

The genes are TRBV27 and TRBJ2-3; D gene ambiguous. Germline loops: CDR1 MNHEY, CDR2 SMNVEV (reference sequence). The CDR3 covers 15 residues. V lost 6 bases and J lost 2, with 15 bases in between. CDR3 loop: CASSLTRTFTDTQYF. CDR3 sequence (DNA): TGTGCCAGCAGCTTAACACGGACCTTCACAGATACGCAGTATTTT.

This chain joins TRBV30 and TRBJ1-2; 12 bases map to TRBD1. J gave up 3 bases and V 0 bases, and 14 bases lay outside the gene matches. The length of the CDR3 is 19 residues. Germline V gives CDR1 GTSNPN, CDR2 SVGIG (reference sequence). CDR3 loop: CAWSVIGPGQGALDYGYTF. The CDR3 nucleotides read TGTGCCTGGAGTGTAATCGGTCCGGGACAGGGGGCTTTGGACTATGGCTACACCTTC.

The chain combines TRBV19 with TRBJ2-7; TRBD2 is a possible D gene (5 bases). Germline assignment: CDR1 LNHDA and CDR2 SQIVND (reference sequence). Trimming cost V 8 bases and J 5 bases, with 16 bases left between them. This CDR3 spans 13 amino acids. CDR3 sequence: CASGPSGSNEQYF. The CDR3 DNA reads TGTGCCAGTGGCCCTTCGGGGTCCAACGAGCAGTACTTC.

The rearrangement joins TRBV5-1 to TRBJ2-7; 8 bases match TRBD2. The CDR3 totals 14 residues. With 6 bases clipped from V and 2 bases from J, the junction kept 7 bases outside the gene matches. CDR1 is SGHRS and CDR2 is YFSETQ in the germline V gene. The CDR3 sequence: CASTTTSGTYEQYF. DNA for the CDR3: TGCGCCAGCACCACCACTAGCGGAACCTACGAGCAGTACTTC.

The chain carries TRBV7-2 and TRBJ2-7; a possible D gene is TRBD2 (5 bases). V shed 1 base and J shed 0 bases, with 7 bases lying between them. Germline loops: CDR1 SGHTA, CDR2 FQGNSA. The CDR3 consists of 14 residues. Written as DNA, the CDR3 is TGTGCCAGCAGCTTAGAGCGGAACTCCTACGAGCAGTACTTC. This translates into CASSLERNSYEQYF.

This CDR3 reads CASSPGPGFGNQPQHF. Here the CDR3 DNA reads TGTGCCAGCTCACCCGGACCCGGATTTGGCAATCAGCCCCAGCATTTT. The rearrangement joins TRBV18 to TRBJ1-5; D not certain. Germline CDR1 reads KGHSH; CDR2 reads LQKENI. The V end was cut by 3 bases, the J end by 2 bases, with 14 bases between. The CDR3 extends over 16 amino acids. The variable domain in full, completed from reference TRBV18 and TRBJ1-5, reads NAGVMQNPRHLVRRRGQEARLRCSPMKGHSHVYWYRQLPEEGLKFMVYLQKENIIDESGMPKERFSAEFPKEGPSILRIQQVVRGDSAAYFCASSPGPGFGNQPQHFGDGTRLSIL.

The rearrangement uses TRBV5-1 and TRBJ2-2, with a weak D call TRBD1 (5 bases). The V and J ends lost 3 bases and 4 bases respectively, with 10 bases between them. Germline V CDR1 and CDR2: SGHRS, YFSETQ. The CDR3 consists of 14 residues. As DNA, the CDR3 is TGCGCCAGCAGCTCTGGGGCCATCACCGGGGAGCTGTTTTTT. Its translation is CASSSGAITGELFF.